This T cell receptor beta chain originates from a study of lymphopenia after photon versus proton radiotherapy. The assay was immunoSEQ multiplex PCR, and TCRdb's table has in-frame clones only and misses some. The sample consists of some 55,000 clones, about 90% of them appearing once. The CDR3 length is 14 residues. Deletions cut 0 bases from V and 2 bases from J, with 5 bases between. Germline V gene lookup returns CDR1 MGHRA and CDR2 YSYEKL. The rearrangement joins TRBV4-1 to TRBJ1-5, with D uncertain. This sequence originates from a man aged 35-49 years with gastric cancer. The sequencing here drew on peripheral blood, taken from a patient treated with photon-based radiotherapy. As DNA, the CDR3 is TGCGCCAGCAGCCAAGAGGGAGGCAATCAGCCCCAGCATTTT. Protein sequence: CASSQEGGNQPQHF.